The 27 T cell receptor beta chains reported below all come from one sample, sequenced in a study of monozygotic twins with inflammatory bowel disease. TCRdb re-analyzed the 5' RACE reads; it lists each CDR3 protein once, without DNA. The sample has about 160,000 distinct CDR3 sequences. Sample: blood. These receptor sequences come from a human donor with ulcerative colitis or Crohn's disease, or a healthy co-twin of an affected twin (not recorded which).

This chain uses TRBV5-4 with TRBJ2-3; absent DNA, TCRdb's TRBD2 call cannot be checked. Germline V CDR1 and CDR2: SGHNT, YYREEE (reference sequence). CDR3 length: 13 residues. CDR3 sequence reads: CASSPLGGDTQYF.

This chain joins TRBV20-1 and TRBJ2-3; TCRdb designates TRBD2, a call that cannot be tested without DNA. The CDR3 length is 17 residues. From germline, CDR1 is DFQATT and CDR2 SNEGSKA (reference sequence). The CDR3 here is CSARGFGSGSSTDTQYF.

The rearrangement joins TRBV7-7 to TRBJ2-5; TCRdb gives TRBD1 as the D gene, but with no DNA this cannot be confirmed. This CDR3 region has 14 residues. Germline CDR1 reads SSHAT; CDR2 reads FNYEAQ (reference sequence). The CDR3 is CANIPRDRGETQYF.

The chain employs TRBV12-3 or TRBV12-4 and TRBJ2-5; TCRdb's D gene call, TRBD2, goes unchecked for lack of DNA. This CDR3 comprises 13 residues. CDR3 residues: CASSGLAGETQYF.

The chain employs TRBV5-1 and TRBJ1-4; there is no DNA to check the TCRdb D call of TRBD1. The CDR3 is made up of 14 amino acids. Per the germline V gene, CDR1 is SGHRS and CDR2 is YFSETQ. The CDR3 region is CASSVDRGNEKLFF.

The chain couples TRBV5-4 to TRBJ2-3. The germline V gene has CDR1 SGHNT and CDR2 YYREEE (reference sequence). The CDR3 totals 16 residues. The CDR3 spells CASSFGQGLSTDTQYF.

This CDR3 reads CATRNAGQNTEAFF. The chain couples TRBV24-1 to TRBJ1-1; lacking DNA, the TRBD1 call made by TCRdb goes unchecked. CDR1 is KGHDR and CDR2 is SFDVKD in the germline V gene. The CDR3 runs 14 residues.

V is TRBV5-1 and J is TRBJ2-7; TCRdb gives TRBD1 as the D gene, but with no DNA this cannot be confirmed. The CDR3 is 15 residues long. The germline gives CDR1 SGHRS, CDR2 YFSETQ. CDR3 amino acids: CASSFRTGMTYEQYF.

V usage is TRBV5-1 and J usage is TRBJ2-2. The CDR3 length is 13 residues. Germline CDR1 and CDR2: SGHRS and YFSETQ. CDR3 protein: CASQGLNTGELFF.

This rearrangement joins TRBV5-1 to TRBJ2-5; TCRdb's D gene call, TRBD1, goes unchecked for lack of DNA. The CDR3 consists of 16 residues. The germline gives CDR1 SGHRS, CDR2 YFSETQ. The CDR3 protein is CASSLGQGIGQETQYF.

This chain uses TRBV25-1 with TRBJ2-2; TCRdb reports TRBD2, a call that lacks DNA to check it against. Germline V gene sequence: CDR1 MGHDK, CDR2 SYGVNS. The CDR3 spans 17 residues. CDR3 amino acids: CASSELGTSGDTGELFF. The variable domain in full, completed from reference TRBV25-1 and TRBJ2-2, reads EADIYQTPRYLVIGTGKKITLECSQTMGHDKMYWYQQDPGMELHLIHYSYGVNSTEKGDLSSESTVSRIRTEHFPLTLESARPSHTSQYLCASSELGTSGDTGELFFGEGSRLTVL.

The chain combines TRBV27 with TRBJ1-6; TCRdb designates TRBD1, a call that cannot be tested without DNA. The CDR3 totals 16 residues. Germline V CDR1 and CDR2: MNHEY, SMNVEV (reference sequence). CDR3 residues: CASSFGGQAYNSPLHF.

The CDR3 sequence: CATGADMNTEAFF. The chain links TRBV15 to TRBJ1-1; TCRdb names TRBD1, which stays unverified in the absence of DNA. The CDR3 contains 13 residues. CDR1 is LNHNV, CDR2 YYDKDF, per germline (reference sequence).

The V gene is TRBV20-1, the J gene TRBJ2-2. CDR1 DFQATT and CDR2 SNEGSKA come from the germline V gene (reference sequence). The CDR3 loop spans 15 amino acids. CDR3 sequence reads: CSARGWATNTGELFF.

CDR3 protein: CASRRGGQGETQYF. The chain carries TRBV28 and TRBJ2-5; the D call from TCRdb, TRBD1, cannot be confirmed without DNA. Per the germline V gene, CDR1 is MDHEN and CDR2 is SYDVKM. This CDR3 comprises 14 residues.

This chain connects TRBV3-1 to TRBJ2-2; the D call of TRBD2 rests on TCRdb alone, since no DNA is present to check it. CDR1 is LGHDT and CDR2 is YNNKEL in the germline V gene (reference sequence). CDR3 length: 16 amino acids. CDR3 loop: CASSGQRETHTGELFF.

V is TRBV6-6 and J is TRBJ2-3; checking the TCRdb D call of TRBD1 is not possible without DNA. The germline CDR1 and CDR2 sequences are MNHNY and SVGAGI (reference sequence). The CDR3 is made up of 13 amino acids. The CDR3 loop reads CASSALGADTQYF.

This clonotype counts as medium-sized by frequency. The J gene is TRBJ1-1, the V gene TRBV5-1; with no DNA, the TCRdb D assignment of TRBD1 cannot be verified. CDR3 length equals 14 residues. Germline loops: CDR1 SGHRS, CDR2 YFSETQ. The CDR3 sequence is CASSLSQGLTEAFF.

The V and J genes are TRBV5-1 and TRBJ1-4; TCRdb designates TRBD1, a call that cannot be tested without DNA. Germline V gene lookup returns CDR1 SGHRS and CDR2 YFSETQ. The CDR3 length is 16 residues. CDR3 sequence: CASSRGTTATNEKLFF.

V is TRBV10-3 and J is TRBJ2-3; TCRdb lists TRBD1, though no DNA is available to test this call. The CDR3 extends over 17 amino acids. The germline V gene has CDR1 ENHRY and CDR2 SYGVKD. CDR3 sequence reads: CAISERIDRGFTDTQYF.

The V call is TRBV10-3, the J call TRBJ2-7; TCRdb's D gene call, TRBD2, goes unchecked for lack of DNA. CDR3 length: 16 residues. Germline V gene sequence: CDR1 ENHRY, CDR2 SYGVKD. This chain's CDR3 is CAIDGELAGLSYEQYF.

The rearrangement links TRBV29-1 to TRBJ1-2; the TRBD1 assignment by TCRdb is unverifiable without DNA. Per germline, CDR1 SQVTM and CDR2 ANQGSEA. The CDR3 is 13 amino acids. CDR3 loop: CSVAPGGDYGYTF.

The rearrangement uses TRBV10-3 and TRBJ2-7. The germline gives CDR1 ENHRY, CDR2 SYGVKD. CDR3 size: 14 residues. CDR3 sequence reads: CAISDLGSSYEQYF.

The V gene is TRBV20-1, the J gene TRBJ2-7; lacking DNA, the TRBD2 call made by TCRdb goes unchecked. Germline V CDR1 and CDR2: DFQATT, SNEGSKA (reference sequence). The length of the CDR3 is 13 residues. This CDR3 reads CSAAGPPWYEQYF.

The gene calls are TRBV29-1 and TRBJ2-1; TCRdb indicates TRBD2, and absent DNA this call remains unverified. The CDR3 is 12 amino acids. Germline V gene lookup returns CDR1 SQVTM and CDR2 ANQGSEA. The CDR3 loop reads CSVSSGSDEQFF.

The chain uses TRBV7-2 and TRBJ2-7. Germline V gene sequence: CDR1 SGHTA, CDR2 FQGNSA. The CDR3 is 13 amino acids. CDR3 protein: CASSFRADYEQYF. Based on the CDR3 plus reference TRBV7-2 and TRBJ2-7, the full variable domain is GAGVSQSPSNKVTEKGKDVELRCDPISGHTALYWYRQSLGQGLEFLIYFQGNSAPDKSGLPSDRFSAERTGGSVSTLTIQRTQQEDSAVYLCASSFRADYEQYFGPGTRLTVT.

The chain combines TRBV21-1 with TRBJ2-7; checking the TCRdb D call of TRBD2 is not possible without DNA. TRBV21-1 is a pseudogene. The CDR3 extends over 15 amino acids. CDR3 loop: CASSKSSSGTYEQYF.